A selection of T cell receptor beta chains follows, all from one sample in a study of vaccination effects on CD4 cells after COVID-19. Repertoires were generated with immunoSEQ multiplex PCR, while TCRdb's copy carries only in-frame clones and drops some. Of some 29,000 clones in the sample, 65% to 75% are singletons; the top ten hold 15% to 20%. No cognate antigen is known for these TCRs. Sequenced here: CD4+ T cells from PBMCs cultured with HCoV-OC43 spike peptides, sampled after COVID-19 vaccination. The source of these receptors is a human donor who received a COVID-19 vaccine. Each CDR3 is given with its conserved first and last residue. Each record gives: V gene, D gene, J gene, clone size, CDR3 protein, CDR3 DNA. The D gene is left open where the match is weak. Expanded clones are given a class, and other clones once, few, many or no size at all.

V gene: TRBV5-1
D gene: .
J gene: TRBJ1-6
clone size: .
CDR3 protein: CASSLGGQTNSPLHF
CDR3 DNA: TGCGCCAGCAGCTTGGGGGGGCAGACTAATTCACCCCTCCACTTT

V gene: TRBV7-9
D gene: TRBD1
J gene: TRBJ2-1
clone size: .
CDR3 protein: CASNKETGGWNEQFF
CDR3 DNA: TGTGCCAGCAACAAGGAGACAGGGGGCTGGAATGAGCAGTTCTTC

V gene: TRBV6-6
D gene: .
J gene: TRBJ1-1
clone size: .
CDR3 protein: CASSHGGAQGTEAFF
CDR3 DNA: TGTGCCAGCAGTCACGGCGGGGCACAGGGCACTGAAGCTTTCTTT

V gene: TRBV20-1
D gene: .
J gene: TRBJ2-5
clone size: .
CDR3 protein: CSASRGAETQYF
CDR3 DNA: TGCAGTGCTAGTCGGGGGGCCGAGACCCAGTACTTC

V gene: TRBV7-7
D gene: .
J gene: TRBJ2-3
clone size: .
CDR3 protein: CASSMGRGSADTQYF
CDR3 DNA: TGTGCCAGCAGCATGGGACGGGGGAGTGCAGATACGCAGTATTTT

V gene: TRBV4-1
D gene: .
J gene: TRBJ2-5
clone size: .
CDR3 protein: CASSQVASEETQYF
CDR3 DNA: TGCGCCAGCAGCCAAGTGGCCTCCGAAGAGACCCAGTACTTC

V gene: TRBV29-1
D gene: .
J gene: TRBJ2-3
clone size: .
CDR3 protein: CSVRQQADTQYF
CDR3 DNA: TGCAGCGTCAGACAACAGGCAGATACGCAGTATTTT

V gene: TRBV12-5
D gene: .
J gene: TRBJ2-3
clone size: once
CDR3 protein: CASGLSLTTDTQYF
CDR3 DNA: TGTGCTAGTGGTTTGTCCTTGACCACAGATACGCAGTATTTT

V gene: TRBV27
D gene: .
J gene: TRBJ2-2
clone size: .
CDR3 protein: CASSYGLPNTGELFF
CDR3 DNA: TGTGCCAGCAGTTACGGGCTCCCGAACACCGGGGAGCTGTTTTTT

V gene: TRBV11-2
D gene: .
J gene: TRBJ1-1
clone size: .
CDR3 protein: CASSLNGFGTEAFF
CDR3 DNA: TGTGCCAGCAGCTTAAATGGTTTCGGCACTGAAGCTTTCTTT

V gene: TRBV11-1
D gene: .
J gene: TRBJ2-5
clone size: once
CDR3 protein: CASSSTGVSETQYF
CDR3 DNA: TGTGCCAGCAGCTCTACGGGAGTTTCGGAGACCCAGTACTTC

V gene: TRBV4-2
D gene: TRBD1
J gene: TRBJ1-5
clone size: few
CDR3 protein: CASSLRGRDSNQPQHF
CDR3 DNA: TGTGCCAGCAGCCTGAGGGGGCGCGATAGCAATCAGCCCCAGCATTTT

V gene: TRBV5-4
D gene: .
J gene: TRBJ1-1
clone size: .
CDR3 protein: CASSLRGRAMNTEAFF
CDR3 DNA: TGTGCCAGCAGCTTGAGGGGTAGGGCCATGAACACTGAAGCTTTCTTT

V gene: TRBV7-2
D gene: TRBD1
J gene: TRBJ1-2
clone size: .
CDR3 protein: CASSSQGGANYGYTF
CDR3 DNA: TGTGCCAGCAGCAGCCAGGGGGGAGCTAACTATGGCTACACCTTC

V gene: TRBV2
D gene: .
J gene: TRBJ2-1
clone size: .
CDR3 protein: CASSDGGADEQFF
CDR3 DNA: TGTGCCAGCAGTGACGGGGGCGCGGATGAGCAGTTCTTC

V gene: TRBV5-1
D gene: TRBD1
J gene: TRBJ1-4
clone size: once
CDR3 protein: CASSRTRQGGSEKLFF
CDR3 DNA: TGCGCCAGCAGCCGCACCAGACAGGGAGGGAGTGAAAAACTGTTTTTT

V gene: TRBV6-1
D gene: .
J gene: TRBJ2-2
clone size: few
CDR3 protein: CASSDAGRTGELFF
CDR3 DNA: TGTGCCAGCAGTGACGCAGGGAGAACCGGGGAGCTGTTTTTT

V gene: TRBV19
D gene: .
J gene: TRBJ1-2
clone size: .
CDR3 protein: CASSIQGGDGYTF
CDR3 DNA: TGTGCCAGTAGTATACAGGGCGGGGATGGCTACACCTTC

V gene: TRBV2
D gene: .
J gene: TRBJ2-3
clone size: .
CDR3 protein: CASSPRSDTQYF
CDR3 DNA: TGTGCCAGTAGCCCTAGGTCAGATACGCAGTATTTT

V gene: TRBV7-9
D gene: TRBD2
J gene: TRBJ2-3
clone size: .
CDR3 protein: CASSFASGPLDTQYF
CDR3 DNA: TGTGCCAGCAGTTTTGCTAGCGGACCTTTAGATACGCAGTATTTT

V gene: TRBV6-5
D gene: .
J gene: TRBJ1-3
clone size: .
CDR3 protein: CASRLEWPSGNTIYF
CDR3 DNA: TGTGCCAGCAGATTAGAGTGGCCCTCTGGAAACACCATATATTTT

V gene: TRBV19
D gene: TRBD2
J gene: TRBJ2-1
clone size: few
CDR3 protein: CASSLAGAWEQFF
CDR3 DNA: TGTGCCAGTAGCCTAGCGGGAGCTTGGGAGCAGTTCTTC

V gene: TRBV5-6
D gene: TRBD1
J gene: TRBJ1-6
clone size: few
CDR3 protein: CASSLKRTGVNSPLHF
CDR3 DNA: TGTGCCAGCAGCTTGAAGCGGACAGGGGTGAATTCACCCCTCCACTTT

V gene: TRBV5-8
D gene: .
J gene: TRBJ2-5
clone size: .
CDR3 protein: CASSLTSPETQYF
CDR3 DNA: TGTGCCAGCAGCTTAACTAGTCCAGAGACCCAGTACTTC

V gene: TRBV19
D gene: .
J gene: TRBJ2-1
clone size: .
CDR3 protein: CASSISASRHNEQFF
CDR3 DNA: TGTGCCAGTAGTATATCGGCTAGCAGACACAATGAGCAGTTCTTC

V gene: TRBV20-1
D gene: .
J gene: TRBJ1-5
clone size: .
CDR3 protein: CSASSTDQPQHF
CDR3 DNA: TGCAGTGCTAGTTCGACCGATCAGCCCCAGCATTTT

V gene: TRBV6-4
D gene: TRBD1
J gene: TRBJ2-2
clone size: .
CDR3 protein: CASSDRGQSGELFF
CDR3 DNA: TGTGCCAGCAGTGACAGGGGGCAGTCCGGGGAGCTGTTTTTT

V gene: TRBV6-5
D gene: .
J gene: TRBJ2-1
clone size: .
CDR3 protein: CASRGVYNEQFF
CDR3 DNA: TGTGCCAGCAGGGGGGTATACAATGAGCAGTTCTTC

V gene: TRBV14
D gene: .
J gene: TRBJ1-5
clone size: .
CDR3 protein: CASSGQNQPQHF
CDR3 DNA: TGTGCCAGCAGCGGACAGAATCAGCCCCAGCATTTT

V gene: TRBV6-5
D gene: .
J gene: TRBJ1-5
clone size: .
CDR3 protein: CASSSGHLLNQPQHF
CDR3 DNA: TGTGCCAGCTCCTCAGGGCACCTACTCAATCAGCCCCAGCATTTT

V gene: TRBV4-1
D gene: .
J gene: TRBJ1-2
clone size: .
CDR3 protein: CASSLSPTGGGGLYGYTF
CDR3 DNA: TGCGCCAGCAGCCTGAGCCCCACCGGGGGCGGCGGGCTCTATGGCTACACCTTC

V gene: TRBV3-1/TRBV3-2
D gene: TRBD1
J gene: TRBJ2-2
clone size: few
CDR3 protein: CASSLPGQGSGELFF
CDR3 DNA: TGTGCCAGCAGCCTACCGGGACAGGGGTCCGGGGAGCTGTTTTTT

V gene: TRBV20-1
D gene: .
J gene: TRBJ2-2
clone size: few
CDR3 protein: CSASKRGLANTGELFF
CDR3 DNA: TGCAGTGCTAGTAAAAGAGGACTCGCGAACACCGGGGAGCTGTTTTTT

V gene: TRBV5-1
D gene: .
J gene: TRBJ1-6
clone size: .
CDR3 protein: CASSLPSSYNSPLHF
CDR3 DNA: TGCGCCAGCAGCTTGCCTAGCTCCTATAATTCACCCCTCCACTTT

V gene: TRBV7-7
D gene: .
J gene: TRBJ2-1
clone size: .
CDR3 protein: CASSQLTLPNEQFF
CDR3 DNA: TGTGCCAGCAGCCAACTGACACTCCCCAATGAGCAGTTCTTC

V gene: TRBV4-1
D gene: .
J gene: TRBJ2-3
clone size: .
CDR3 protein: CASSQEGRGDPQYF
CDR3 DNA: TGCGCCAGCAGCCAAGAAGGTCGAGGGGATCCGCAGTATTTT

V gene: TRBV27
D gene: TRBD1
J gene: TRBJ2-1
clone size: .
CDR3 protein: CASSLETGFYEQFF
CDR3 DNA: TGTGCCAGCAGTTTAGAGACAGGGTTCTATGAGCAGTTCTTC

V gene: TRBV15
D gene: .
J gene: TRBJ1-2
clone size: .
CDR3 protein: CATERTGYTF
CDR3 DNA: TGTGCCACCGAGAGGACGGGCTACACCTTC

V gene: TRBV30
D gene: .
J gene: TRBJ1-5
clone size: .
CDR3 protein: CAWNSRSNQPQHF
CDR3 DNA: TGTGCCTGGAATAGCCGGAGCAATCAGCCCCAGCATTTT

V gene: TRBV7-8
D gene: .
J gene: TRBJ2-5
clone size: .
CDR3 protein: CASSQGQETQYF
CDR3 DNA: TGTGCCAGCAGCCAGGGACAAGAGACCCAGTACTTC

V gene: TRBV11-2
D gene: .
J gene: TRBJ1-2
clone size: few
CDR3 protein: CASSLRRANPGYGYTF
CDR3 DNA: TGTGCCAGCAGCTTACGCAGGGCCAACCCTGGGTATGGCTACACCTTC

V gene: TRBV5-6
D gene: .
J gene: TRBJ2-7
clone size: .
CDR3 protein: CASSLGWGSSSYEQYF
CDR3 DNA: TGTGCCAGCAGCTTGGGGTGGGGATCAAGCTCCTACGAGCAGTACTTC